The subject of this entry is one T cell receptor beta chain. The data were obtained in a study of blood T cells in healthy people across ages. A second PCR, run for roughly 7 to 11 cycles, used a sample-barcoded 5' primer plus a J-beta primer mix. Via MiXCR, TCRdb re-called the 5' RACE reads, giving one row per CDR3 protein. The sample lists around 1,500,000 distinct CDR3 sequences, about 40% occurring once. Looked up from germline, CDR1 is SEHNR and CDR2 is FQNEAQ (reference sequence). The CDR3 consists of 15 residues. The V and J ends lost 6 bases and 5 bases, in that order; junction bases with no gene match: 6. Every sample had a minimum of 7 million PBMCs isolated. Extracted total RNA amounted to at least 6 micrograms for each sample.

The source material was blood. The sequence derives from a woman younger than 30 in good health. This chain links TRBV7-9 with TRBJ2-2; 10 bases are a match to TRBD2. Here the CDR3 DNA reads TGTGCCAGCAGGCCTCTAGCGGGAGCTACCGGGGAGCTGTTTTTT. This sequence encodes CASRPLAGATGELFF.